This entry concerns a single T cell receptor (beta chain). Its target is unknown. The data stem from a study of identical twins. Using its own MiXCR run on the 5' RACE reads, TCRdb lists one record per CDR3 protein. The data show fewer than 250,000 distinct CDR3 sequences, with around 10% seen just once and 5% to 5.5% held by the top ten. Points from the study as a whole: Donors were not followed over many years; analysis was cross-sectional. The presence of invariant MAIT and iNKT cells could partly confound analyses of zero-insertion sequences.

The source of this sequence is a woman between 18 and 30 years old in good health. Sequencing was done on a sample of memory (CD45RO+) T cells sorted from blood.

The DNA for the CDR3 is TGTGCCAGCAGTTACGCCCCATGGGGGAGGGATGAGCAGTTCTTC. Its protein product is CASSYAPWGRDEQFF. The genes are TRBV6-5 and TRBJ2-1; 7 bases line up with TRBD2. Losses at the gene ends were 2 bases for V and 8 bases for J; bases not matched to a gene: 9. The CDR3 covers 15 residues. CDR1 and CDR2 from the germline V gene are MNHEY and SVGAGI.